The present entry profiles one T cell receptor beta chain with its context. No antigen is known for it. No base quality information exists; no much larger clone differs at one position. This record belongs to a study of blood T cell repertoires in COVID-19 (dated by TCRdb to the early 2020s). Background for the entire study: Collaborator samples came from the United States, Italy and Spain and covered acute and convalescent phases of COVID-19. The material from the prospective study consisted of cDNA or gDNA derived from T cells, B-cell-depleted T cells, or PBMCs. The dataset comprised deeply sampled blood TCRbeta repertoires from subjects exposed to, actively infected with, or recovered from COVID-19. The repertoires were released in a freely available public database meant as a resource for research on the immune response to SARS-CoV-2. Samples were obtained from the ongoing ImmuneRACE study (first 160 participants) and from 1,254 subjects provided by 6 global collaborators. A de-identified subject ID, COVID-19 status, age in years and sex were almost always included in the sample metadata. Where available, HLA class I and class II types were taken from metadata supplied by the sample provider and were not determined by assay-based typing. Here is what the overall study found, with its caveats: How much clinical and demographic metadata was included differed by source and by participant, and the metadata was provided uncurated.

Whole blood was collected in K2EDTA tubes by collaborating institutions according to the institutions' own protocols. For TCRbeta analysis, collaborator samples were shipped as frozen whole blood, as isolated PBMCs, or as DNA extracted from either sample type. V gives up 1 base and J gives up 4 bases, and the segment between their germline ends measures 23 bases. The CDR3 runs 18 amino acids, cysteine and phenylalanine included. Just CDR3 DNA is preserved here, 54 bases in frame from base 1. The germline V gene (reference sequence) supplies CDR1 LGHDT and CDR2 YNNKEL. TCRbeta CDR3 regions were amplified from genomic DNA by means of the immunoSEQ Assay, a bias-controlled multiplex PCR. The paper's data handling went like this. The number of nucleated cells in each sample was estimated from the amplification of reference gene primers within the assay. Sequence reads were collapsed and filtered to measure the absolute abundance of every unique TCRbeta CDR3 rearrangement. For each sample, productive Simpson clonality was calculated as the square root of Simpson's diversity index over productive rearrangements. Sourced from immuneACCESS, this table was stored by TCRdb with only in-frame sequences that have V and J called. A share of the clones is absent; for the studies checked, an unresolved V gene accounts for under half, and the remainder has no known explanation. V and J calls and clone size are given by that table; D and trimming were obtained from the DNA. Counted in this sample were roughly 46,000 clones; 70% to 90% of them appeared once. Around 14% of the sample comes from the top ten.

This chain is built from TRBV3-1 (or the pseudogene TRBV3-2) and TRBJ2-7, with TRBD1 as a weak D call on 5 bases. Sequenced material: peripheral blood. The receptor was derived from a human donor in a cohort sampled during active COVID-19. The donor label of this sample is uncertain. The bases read TGTGCCAGCAGCCAAGGTGAGCCTAGGCAGGGAACTTCATACGAGCAGTACTTC. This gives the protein CASSQGEPRQGTSYEQYF.